The rows below give T cell receptor beta chains drawn from one sample of a study of shared clonotypes between healthy human individuals. Assay used: immunoSEQ multiplex PCR; TCRdb lists only in-frame clones, some missing. The repertoire holds 850,000 to 1,200,000 clones, under 80% seen once, with about 1.5% in the top ten. The source material was memory CD4+ T cells sorted from blood. The origin of the receptors is a man aged 18 to 29 in good health. The CDR3 runs from the conserved cysteine through the conserved F or W. The D gene is left open where the match is weak. Clone size appears in some rows only: once, few, many, or a class for an expanded clone.

J gene	D gene	clone size	CDR3 length	V gene	CDR3 protein	CDR3 DNA
TRBJ2-3	NA	NA	16	TRBV9	CASSVSPSGSTDTQYF	TGTGCCAGCAGCGTATCCCCCTCAGGGAGCACAGATACGCAGTATTTT
TRBJ2-7	NA	NA	14	TRBV7-2	CASSLLPQVYEQYF	TGTGCCAGCAGCTTACTCCCCCAAGTCTACGAGCAGTACTTC
TRBJ2-7	TRBD2	NA	15	TRBV6-1	CASSEVVGRAYEQYF	TGTGCCAGCAGTGAAGTGGTAGGGAGGGCCTACGAGCAGTACTTC
TRBJ1-1	NA	few	13	TRBV30	CAWSSILNTEAFF	TGTGCCTGGAGTAGCATCCTGAACACTGAAGCTTTCTTT
TRBJ2-4	NA	NA	12	TRBV5-4	CASSLDQNIQYF	TGTGCCAGCAGCTTGGATCAAAACATTCAGTACTTC
TRBJ1-2	TRBD1	NA	16	TRBV6-6	CASSYDGTGGYYGYTF	TGTGCCAGCAGTTACGACGGGACAGGGGGCTACTATGGCTACACCTTC
TRBJ2-1	TRBD2	few	16	TRBV11-2	CASSPTSGRAGNEQFF	TGTGCCAGCAGCCCTACTAGCGGGAGGGCCGGCAATGAGCAGTTCTTC
TRBJ2-7	TRBD1	NA	13	TRBV5-6	CASSWDRVYEQYF	TGTGCCAGCAGCTGGGACAGGGTCTACGAGCAGTACTTC
TRBJ2-7	NA	NA	13	TRBV7-9	CASSTDPHHEQYF	TGTGCCAGCAGCACAGACCCCCACCACGAGCAGTACTTC
TRBJ2-1	TRBD2	NA	15	TRBV5-1	CASSPRTRPDNEQFF	TGCGCCAGCAGCCCGAGGACTAGACCCGACAATGAGCAGTTCTTC
TRBJ1-3	NA	NA	15	TRBV9	CASSPPGSVGNTIYF	TGTGCCAGCAGCCCCCCAGGGTCCGTTGGAAACACCATATATTTT
TRBJ1-5	NA	NA	14	TRBV2	CASSERGGNQPQHF	TGTGCCAGCAGTGAAAGGGGGGGTAATCAGCCCCAGCATTTT
TRBJ2-3	NA	NA	13	TRBV18	CASSPLNTDTQYF	TGTGCCAGCTCACCACTTAACACAGATACGCAGTATTTT
TRBJ1-4	TRBD1	once	14	TRBV7-9	CASSRGTVVEKLFF	TGTGCCAGCAGCCGGGGGACAGTTGTTGAAAAACTGTTTTTT
TRBJ2-5	NA	NA	13	TRBV4-1	CASSRFERESQYF	TGCGCCAGCAGCAGGTTCGAGCGAGAGAGCCAGTACTTC
TRBJ2-4	TRBD1	NA	16	TRBV30	CAWSRDRGIPKNIQYF	TGTGCCTGGAGTCGTGACAGGGGTATTCCCAAAAACATTCAGTACTTC
TRBJ1-1	TRBD1	NA	14	TRBV30	CAWSRQGPNTEAFF	TGTGCCTGGTCCCGACAGGGACCGAACACTGAAGCTTTCTTT
TRBJ2-3	TRBD2	NA	15	TRBV7-9	CASSATSGGADTQYF	TGTGCCAGCAGCGCTACTAGCGGGGGGGCAGATACGCAGTATTTT
TRBJ2-7	TRBD1	NA	15	TRBV4-3	CASSQGQGASYEQYF	TGCGCCAGCAGCCAAGGACAGGGGGCTTCCTACGAGCAGTACTTC
TRBJ1-4	NA	NA	14	TRBV5-1	CASSLGGTSEKLFF	TGCGCCAGCAGCTTGGGCGGTACTAGTGAAAAACTGTTTTTT
TRBJ1-2	NA	NA	13	TRBV2	CASSEETEYGYTF	TGTGCCAGCAGTGAAGAGACGGAGTATGGCTACACCTTC
TRBJ2-1	NA	few	14	TRBV5-4	CASSLPEGRREQFF	TGTGCCAGCAGCCTACCGGAGGGTAGGCGGGAGCAGTTCTTC
TRBJ1-1	NA	NA	15	TRBV5-4	CASSFQGLRRTEAFF	TGTGCCAGCAGCTTTCAAGGCCTTCGAAGGACTGAAGCTTTCTTT
TRBJ2-7	NA	NA	15	TRBV14	CASSQRTDRGHEQYF	TGTGCCAGCAGCCAAAGGACAGACCGGGGTCACGAGCAGTACTTC
TRBJ2-7	TRBD1	NA	14	TRBV7-2	CASSLNRGTYEQYF	TGTGCCAGCAGCTTAAACAGGGGAACCTACGAGCAGTACTTC
TRBJ2-3	NA	NA	15	TRBV5-4	CASSRQGGITDTQYF	TGTGCCAGCAGCCGCCAGGGGGGGATCACAGATACGCAGTATTTT
TRBJ1-6	NA	NA	13	TRBV19	CASTRQVNSPLHF	TGTGCCAGTACGAGACAAGTGAATTCACCCCTCCACTTT
TRBJ2-1	NA	many	15	TRBV7-2	CASSLAPGSYNEQFF	TGTGCCAGCAGCTTAGCCCCAGGGTCCTACAATGAGCAGTTCTTC
TRBJ2-7	TRBD2	NA	13	TRBV2	CASSRREQREQYF	TGTGCCAGCAGCAGGCGGGAGCAGCGGGAGCAGTACTTC
TRBJ2-3	NA	NA	15	TRBV9	CASSPDVSSTDTQYF	TGTGCCAGCAGCCCTGACGTCTCTAGCACAGATACGCAGTATTTT
TRBJ2-2	NA	NA	14	TRBV7-7	CASSFGPFTGELFF	TGTGCTAGCAGCTTCGGACCATTCACCGGGGAGCTGTTTTTT
TRBJ2-2	NA	many	12	TRBV25-1	CASSVSTGELFF	TGTGCCAGCAGTGTTTCAACCGGGGAGCTGTTTTTT
TRBJ2-1	TRBD2	NA	14	TRBV6-4	CASRAAGGFGEQFF	TGTGCCAGCAGAGCAGCGGGAGGATTCGGTGAGCAGTTCTTC
TRBJ2-3	NA	NA	18	TRBV2	CASSDPSYGGAKSDTQYF	TGTGCCAGCAGTGATCCCTCCTATGGGGGGGCTAAGTCAGATACGCAGTATTTT
TRBJ2-5	TRBD1	NA	10	TRBV6-5	CAAGGQTQYF	TGTGCCGCAGGGGGACAGACCCAGTACTTC
TRBJ2-7	NA	NA	15	TRBV4-1	CASSQGAGSSYEQYF	TGCGCCAGCAGCCAAGGGGCAGGGAGCTCCTACGAGCAGTACTTC
TRBJ2-5	TRBD2	NA	19	TRBV11-2	CASSLVSVSGGVLLKTQYF	TGTGCCAGCAGCTTAGTTAGTGTTAGCGGGGGGGTTCTCCTGAAGACCCAGTACTTC
TRBJ2-7	NA	NA	14	TRBV25-1	CAGSEDPRHYEQYF	TGTGCCGGCAGTGAAGACCCTAGGCACTACGAGCAGTACTTC
TRBJ1-1	NA	few	15	TRBV10-3	CAISVRGTTNTEAFF	TGTGCCATCAGTGTTCGCGGGACGACGAACACTGAAGCTTTCTTT
TRBJ1-2	TRBD1	NA	14	TRBV7-8	CASSASQGETGYTF	TGTGCCAGCAGCGCGAGTCAGGGGGAGACTGGCTACACCTTC
TRBJ2-5	TRBD2	NA	15	TRBV7-9	CASSLRLASQETQYF	TGTGCCAGCAGCCTCCGACTAGCGAGTCAAGAGACCCAGTACTTC
TRBJ2-1	NA	NA	10	TRBV29-1	CSVGQLEQFF	TGCAGCGTTGGACAACTTGAGCAGTTCTTC
TRBJ2-2	NA	once	14	TRBV6-1	CASTGTVNTGELFF	TGTGCCAGCACCGGGACGGTGAACACCGGGGAGCTGTTTTTT
TRBJ2-1	TRBD2	NA	18	TRBV4-3	CASSQDISGLTSGGWQFF	TGCGCCAGCAGCCAAGATATAAGTGGGCTCACTAGCGGGGGTTGGCAGTTCTTC
TRBJ2-7	TRBD1	NA	19	TRBV11-2	CASSLSRTHGQGRGYEQYF	TGTGCCAGCAGCTTATCCCGAACCCACGGACAGGGGAGAGGCTACGAGCAGTACTTC
TRBJ2-5	NA	NA	18	TRBV21-1	CASSKESSASGEVETQYF	TGTGCCAGCAGCAAAGAATCGTCGGCTAGCGGGGAGGTAGAGACCCAGTACTTC
TRBJ1-4	NA	NA	17	TRBV7-2	CASSPLEVERVYEKLFF	TGTGCCAGCAGCCCACTAGAGGTCGAGAGAGTATATGAAAAACTGTTTTTT
TRBJ1-4	NA	once	16	TRBV2	CASSEETVATNEKLFF	TGTGCCAGCAGTGAGGAGACAGTCGCAACTAATGAAAAACTGTTTTTT
TRBJ2-5	NA	NA	15	TRBV6-1	CASSVITGLQETQYF	TGTGCCAGCAGTGTCATTACAGGGTTACAAGAGACCCAGTACTTC
TRBJ2-7	TRBD2	NA	15	TRBV4-2	CASSQENGGAKEQYF	TGTGCCAGCAGCCAAGAGAACGGGGGGGCCAAGGAGCAGTACTTC
TRBJ2-3	TRBD2	NA	13	TRBV2	CASSALSGGTQYF	TGTGCCAGCAGTGCCTTGTCGGGGGGTACGCAGTATTTT
TRBJ2-7	NA	NA	15	TRBV5-1	CASSEGGLTNYEQYF	TGCGCCAGCAGCGAGGGGGGGCTGACTAACTACGAGCAGTACTTC
TRBJ1-3	NA	NA	16	TRBV5-4	CASSLGGQVAGNTIYF	TGTGCCAGCAGCTTGGGAGGGCAGGTAGCTGGAAACACCATATATTTT
TRBJ2-1	NA	NA	15	TRBV19	CASSNLGMIYNEQFF	TGTGCCAGTAGTAACCTGGGAATGATCTACAATGAGCAGTTCTTC
TRBJ2-5	NA	NA	15	TRBV4-3	CASSQVWDYQETQYF	TGCGCCAGCAGCCAAGTTTGGGACTACCAAGAGACCCAGTACTTC
TRBJ2-1	TRBD2	NA	16	TRBV7-2	CASSSPGTSGRNEQFF	TGTGCCAGCAGCTCCCCCGGGACTAGCGGGAGGAATGAGCAGTTCTTC